The present TCR beta chain was sequenced within a study of CD8+ T cells in alopecia areata. Sample treatment: oral pan-JAK inhibitor, 5-10 mg twice daily. General study findings and limits: Resident alphabeta T-cell populations of normal skin are likewise subject to sequencing in scalp samples. Just one nonresponder means the tie between baseline CD8+ expansion and response stays uncertain.

A remark on this clone: The target antigen is unknown.

Extracted from the samples, RNA was reverse transcribed into cDNA to serve as the sequencing template. Assay: immunoSEQ multiplex PCR; the TCRdb copy retains only in-frame clones and omits some. The data hold about 220,000 clones, with about three fifths observed a single time. There are 15 residues in the CDR3. With V trimmed by 5 bases and J by 5 bases, 11 bases remained unmatched. Germline V gene data show CDR1 as SGHTA and CDR2 as FQGNSA. The sample consisted of CD4+ T cells sorted from blood, taken at week 4, from a patient treated with tofacitinib. This chain joins TRBV7-2 and TRBJ1-1; 7 bases line up with TRBD1. The receptor was derived from a human donor with alopecia areata. DNA of the CDR3: TGTGCCAGCAGCCTAGGACAGGCGAGGGGGACTGAAGCTTTCTTT. It yields the protein CASSLGQARGTEAFF.